This TCR beta chain was captured by sequencing in a study of blood T cell repertoires in COVID-19. Background on the study: Researchers got acute and convalescent COVID-19 samples from the United States, Italy and Spain. T cells, B-cell-depleted T cells, or PBMCs supplied cDNA or gDNA.

The V segment lost 6 bases and the J segment 6 bases; nucleotides outside the gene matches: 5. CDR3 size: 12 residues. In germline, CDR1 is SGHNT, CDR2 YYREEE (reference sequence). As handled by the study authors: Amplified reference gene primers provided the basis for estimating nucleated cell counts. Libraries were prepared by immunoSEQ multiplex PCR; TCRdb keeps only in-frame clonotypes and omits some of them. V and J calls and clone size follow that table, whereas D and trimming were derived from the DNA. The table has some 180,000 clones, roughly 80% seen once. Specimen: peripheral blood. The chain couples TRBV5-4 to TRBJ2-7; 8 bases fit TRBD2. The source is a human donor in a cohort sampled during active COVID-19. Here the CDR3 DNA reads TGTGCCAGCACTCCGGGAGGGTTCGAGCAGTACTTC. Residues: CASTPGGFEQYF.